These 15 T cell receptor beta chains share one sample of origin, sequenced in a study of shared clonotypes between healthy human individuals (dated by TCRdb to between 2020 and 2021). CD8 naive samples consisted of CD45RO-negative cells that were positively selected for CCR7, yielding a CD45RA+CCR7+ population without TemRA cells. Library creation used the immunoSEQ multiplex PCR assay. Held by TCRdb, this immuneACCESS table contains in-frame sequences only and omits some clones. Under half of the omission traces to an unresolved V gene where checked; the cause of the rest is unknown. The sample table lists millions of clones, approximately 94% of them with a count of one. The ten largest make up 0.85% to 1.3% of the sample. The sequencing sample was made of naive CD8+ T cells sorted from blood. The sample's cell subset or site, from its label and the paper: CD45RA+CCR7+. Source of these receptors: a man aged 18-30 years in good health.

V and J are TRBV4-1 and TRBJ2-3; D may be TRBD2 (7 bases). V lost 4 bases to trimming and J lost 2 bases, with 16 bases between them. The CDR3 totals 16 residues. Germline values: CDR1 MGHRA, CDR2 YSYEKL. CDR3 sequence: CASSLYQAGHTDTQYF. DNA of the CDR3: TGCGCCAGCAGCCTCTATCAAGCGGGACACACAGATACGCAGTATTTT.

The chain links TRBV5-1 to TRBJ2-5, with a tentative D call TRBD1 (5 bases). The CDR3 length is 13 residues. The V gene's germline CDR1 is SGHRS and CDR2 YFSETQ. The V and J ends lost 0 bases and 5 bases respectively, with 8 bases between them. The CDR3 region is CASSLEGRETQYF. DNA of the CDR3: TGCGCCAGCAGCTTGGAGGGGCGGGAGACCCAGTACTTC.

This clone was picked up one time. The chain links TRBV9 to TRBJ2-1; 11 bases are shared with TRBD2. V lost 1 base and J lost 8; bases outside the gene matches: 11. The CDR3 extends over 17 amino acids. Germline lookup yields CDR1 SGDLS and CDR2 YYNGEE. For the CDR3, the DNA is TGTGCCAGCAGCGTAACTCCGGGACTAGCGGAAGGGGATGAGCAGTTCTTC. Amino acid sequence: CASSVTPGLAEGDEQFF.

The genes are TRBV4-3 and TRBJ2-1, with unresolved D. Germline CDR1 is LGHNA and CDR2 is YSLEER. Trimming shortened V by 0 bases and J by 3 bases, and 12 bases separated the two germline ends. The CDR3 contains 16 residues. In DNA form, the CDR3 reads TGCGCCAGCAGCCAAGACGGCGGTGATTTCTACAATGAGCAGTTCTTC. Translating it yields CASSQDGGDFYNEQFF.

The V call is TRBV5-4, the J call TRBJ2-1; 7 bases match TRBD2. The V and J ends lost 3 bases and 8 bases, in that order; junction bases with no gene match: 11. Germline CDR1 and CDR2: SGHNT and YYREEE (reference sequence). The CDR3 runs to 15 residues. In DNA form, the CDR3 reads TGTGCCAGCAGCTCTGGTTGGGAGGGACTCTATGAGCAGTTCTTC. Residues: CASSSGWEGLYEQFF.

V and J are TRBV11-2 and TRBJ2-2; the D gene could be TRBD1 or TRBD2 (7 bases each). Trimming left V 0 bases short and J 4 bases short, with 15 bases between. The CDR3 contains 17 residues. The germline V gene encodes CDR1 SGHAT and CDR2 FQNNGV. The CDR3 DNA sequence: TGTGCCAGCAGCTTAGAAGGGGGCGGGAGTATCACCGGGGAGCTGTTTTTT. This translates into CASSLEGGGSITGELFF.

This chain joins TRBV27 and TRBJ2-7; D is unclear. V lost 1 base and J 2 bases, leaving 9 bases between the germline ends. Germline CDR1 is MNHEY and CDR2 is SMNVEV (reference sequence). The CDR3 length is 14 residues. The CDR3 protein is CASSLLGPTYEQYF. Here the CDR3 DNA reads TGTGCCAGCAGTTTATTGGGCCCTACCTACGAGCAGTACTTC.

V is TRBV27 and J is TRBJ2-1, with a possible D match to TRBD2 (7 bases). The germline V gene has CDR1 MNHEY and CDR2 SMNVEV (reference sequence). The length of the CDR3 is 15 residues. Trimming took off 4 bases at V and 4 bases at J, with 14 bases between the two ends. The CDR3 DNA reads TGTGCCAGCAGTTCAGGGGCTAGCGGATACAATGAGCAGTTCTTC. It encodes CASSSGASGYNEQFF.

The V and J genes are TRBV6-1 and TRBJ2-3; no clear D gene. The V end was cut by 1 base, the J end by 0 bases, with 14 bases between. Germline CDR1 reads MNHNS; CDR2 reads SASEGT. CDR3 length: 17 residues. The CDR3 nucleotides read TGTGCCAGCAGTGAAGTCCCCTCTCCAACTAGCACAGATACGCAGTATTTT. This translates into CASSEVPSPTSTDTQYF.

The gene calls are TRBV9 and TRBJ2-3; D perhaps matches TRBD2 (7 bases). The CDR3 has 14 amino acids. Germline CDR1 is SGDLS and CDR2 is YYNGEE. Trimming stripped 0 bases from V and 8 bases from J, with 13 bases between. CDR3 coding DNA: TGTGCCAGCAGCGTAGGAGGGGGGGCCGCTACGCAGTATTTT. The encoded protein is CASSVGGGAATQYF.

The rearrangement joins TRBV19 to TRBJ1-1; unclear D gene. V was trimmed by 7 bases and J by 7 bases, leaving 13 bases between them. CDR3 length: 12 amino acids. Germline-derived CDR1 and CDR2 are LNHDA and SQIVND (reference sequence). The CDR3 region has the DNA TGTGCCAGTACCCCGGGTCCTTTTGAAGCTTTCTTT. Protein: CASTPGPFEAFF.

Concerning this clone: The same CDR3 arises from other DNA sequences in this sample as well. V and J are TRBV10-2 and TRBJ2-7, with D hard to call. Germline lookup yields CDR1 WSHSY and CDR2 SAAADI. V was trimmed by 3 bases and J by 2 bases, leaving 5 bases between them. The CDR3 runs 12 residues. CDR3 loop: CASSDGPYEQYF. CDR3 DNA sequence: TGCGCCAGCAGTGACGGCCCCTACGAGCAGTACTTC.

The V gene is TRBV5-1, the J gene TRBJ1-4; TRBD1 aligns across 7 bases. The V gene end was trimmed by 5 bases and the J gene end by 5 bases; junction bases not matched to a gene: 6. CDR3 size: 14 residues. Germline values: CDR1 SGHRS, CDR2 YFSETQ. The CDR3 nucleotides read TGCGCCAGCAGACCAGGGACAGTAAATGAAAAACTGTTTTTT. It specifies CASRPGTVNEKLFF.

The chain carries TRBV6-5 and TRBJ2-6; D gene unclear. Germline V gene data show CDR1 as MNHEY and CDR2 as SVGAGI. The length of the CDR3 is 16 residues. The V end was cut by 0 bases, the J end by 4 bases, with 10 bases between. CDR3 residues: CASSYSSVYGANVLTF. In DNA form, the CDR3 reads TGTGCCAGCAGTTACTCATCGGTCTACGGGGCCAACGTCCTGACTTTC.

CDR3 DNA: TGTGCCAGCAGCTTAGGGCCGTTGGGAGCGCCGAGCTCCTACAATGAGCAGTTCTTC. It is translated as CASSLGPLGAPSSYNEQFF. This chain uses TRBV7-9 with TRBJ2-1; maybe TRBD2 (5 bases). CDR3 length: 19 amino acids. Trimming removed 1 base at V and 0 bases at J, with 19 bases between. Germline V CDR1 and CDR2: SEHNR, FQNEAQ (reference sequence). The variable domain in full, with the rest retrieved from reference TRBV7-9 and TRBJ2-1, is DTGVSQNPRHKITKRGQNVTFRCDPISEHNRLYWYRQTLGQGPEFLTYFQNEAQLEKSRLLSDRFSAERPKGSFSTLEIQRTEQGDSAMYLCASSLGPLGAPSSYNEQFFGPGTRLTVL.